The 10 T cell receptor beta chains below all came from one sample that was sequenced in a study of T cell responses to AZD1222 COVID-19 vaccine. Data came from immunoSEQ multiplex PCR; TCRdb stores just in-frame clones and leaves some out. The data show 140,000 to 150,000 clones, roughly nine tenths seen once. The source material was peripheral blood, sampled on day 0 of AZD1222 vaccination. All receptors derive from an adult in good health.

V is TRBV30 and J is TRBJ1-4, with TRBD1 as a possible D gene (5 bases). Germline V gene data show CDR1 as GTSNPN and CDR2 as SVGIG (reference sequence). Trimming removed 2 bases from V and 4 bases from J, with 11 bases in between. The CDR3 is 14 residues long. The CDR3 here is CAWSKGMINEKLFF. CDR3 DNA: TGTGCCTGGAGTAAGGGGATGATTAATGAAAAACTGTTTTTT.

The CDR3, as DNA: TGTGCCAGCAGCCTACGGGGGGCAGGGAACACTGAAGCTTTCTTT. Its translation: CASSLRGAGNTEAFF. J is TRBJ1-1 and V is TRBV3-1 (or the pseudogene TRBV3-2), with a weak D call TRBD1 (6 bases). This CDR3 comprises 15 residues. Germline V CDR1 and CDR2: LGHDT, YNNKEL (reference sequence). The V end was cut by 4 bases, the J end by 1 base, with 13 bases between.

The chain combines TRBV12-3 or TRBV12-4 with TRBJ1-1; D not certain. The CDR3 is 13 amino acids. Deletions cut 5 bases from V and 6 bases from J, with 13 bases between. As DNA, the CDR3 is TGTGCCAGCAGTAGACTGGGGTGGGCTGAAGCTTTCTTT. It codes for CASSRLGWAEAFF.

The genes are TRBV7-8 and TRBJ1-5; 8 positions agree with TRBD1. V was pared by 8 bases and J by 7 bases, with 25 bases of the junction left unmatched. This CDR3 is built from 19 residues. Germline lookup yields CDR1 SGHVS and CDR2 FQNEAQ. The DNA of the CDR3 is TGTGCCAGCTCCATAGGAGATTCGGAGACAGGGGCGCTCAGGCAGCCCCAGCATTTT. Translated: CASSIGDSETGALRQPQHF.

J is TRBJ1-1 and V is TRBV9; D gene uncertain. Trimming took 0 bases from V and 3 from J, leaving 6 bases between them. The CDR3 has 13 amino acids. Germline assignment: CDR1 SGDLS and CDR2 YYNGEE. DNA for the CDR3: TGTGCCAGCAGCGTAGAATCATACACTGAAGCTTTCTTT. Protein sequence: CASSVESYTEAFF.

This sequence joins TRBV19 and TRBJ2-5, with unresolved D. Germline V lookup: CDR1 LNHDA, CDR2 SQIVND (reference sequence). Trimming shortened V by 5 bases and J by 7 bases, and 17 bases separated the two germline ends. This CDR3 contains 14 residues. The CDR3 loop is CASSLTLPTRTQYF. Here the CDR3 DNA reads TGTGCCAGTAGTTTAACACTCCCAACCAGGACCCAGTACTTC.

The chain joins TRBV5-1 to TRBJ1-4, with a possible D match to TRBD1 (6 bases). The CDR3 spans 14 residues. CDR1 and CDR2 from the germline V gene are SGHRS and YFSETQ. V lost 5 bases, J lost 4 bases, and 12 bases lay in between. This CDR3 reads CASRQGLGNEKLFF. For the CDR3, the DNA is TGCGCCAGCAGACAGGGTCTCGGTAATGAAAAACTGTTTTTT.

The CDR3 sequence is CASSPTGTAADEQYF. The CDR3 region has the DNA TGTGCCAGCAGTCCGACCGGGACGGCAGCGGACGAGCAGTACTTC. This chain links TRBV7-9 with TRBJ2-7; D tentatively fits TRBD1 or TRBD2 (5 bases each). V lost 6 bases, J lost 5 bases, and 20 bases lay in between. The CDR3 covers 15 residues. The germline V gene encodes CDR1 SEHNR and CDR2 FQNEAQ (reference sequence). Using reference TRBV7-9 and TRBJ2-7 for the parts outside the CDR3, the full variable domain is DTGVSQNPRHKITKRGQNVTFRCDPISEHNRLYWYRQTLGQGPEFLTYFQNEAQLEKSRLLSDRFSAERPKGSFSTLEIQRTEQGDSAMYLCASSPTGTAADEQYFGPGTRLTVT.

This clone appeared a few times. The chain joins TRBV6-1 to TRBJ1-1; D unclear. This CDR3 has 15 residues. V was clipped by 2 bases and J by 2 bases, with 12 bases between them. The germline CDR1 and CDR2 sequences are MNHNS and SASEGT. The CDR3 nucleotides read TGTGCCAGCAGTGAACGGGCAGCCTATAACACTGAAGCTTTCTTT. It is translated as CASSERAAYNTEAFF.

The V gene is TRBV18, the J gene TRBJ1-4; TRBD1 matches 9 bases. J was trimmed by 8 bases and V by 5 bases; bases with no gene match: 3. Per germline, CDR1 KGHSH and CDR2 LQKENI. The CDR3 has 13 residues. The DNA for the CDR3 is TGTGCCAGCTCAACAGGGGGCGTGGAAAAACTGTTTTTT. It translates to CASSTGGVEKLFF.